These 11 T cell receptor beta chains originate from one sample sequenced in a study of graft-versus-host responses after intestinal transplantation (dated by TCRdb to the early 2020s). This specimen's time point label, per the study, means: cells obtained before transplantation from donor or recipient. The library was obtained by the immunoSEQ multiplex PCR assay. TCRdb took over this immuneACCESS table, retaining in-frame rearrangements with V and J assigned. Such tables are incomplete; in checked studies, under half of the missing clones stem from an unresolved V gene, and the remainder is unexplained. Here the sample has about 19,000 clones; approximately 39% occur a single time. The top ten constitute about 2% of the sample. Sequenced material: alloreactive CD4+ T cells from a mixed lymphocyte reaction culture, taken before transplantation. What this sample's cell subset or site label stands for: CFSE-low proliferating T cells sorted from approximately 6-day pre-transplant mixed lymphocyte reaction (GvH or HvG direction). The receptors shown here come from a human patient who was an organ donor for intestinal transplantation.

DNA for the CDR3: TGCGCCAGCAGCCAGGGACAGGGGGCGTATAATGAAAAACTGTTTTTT. Protein product: CASSQGQGAYNEKLFF. V and J are TRBV4-1 and TRBJ1-4; 12 bases agree with TRBD1. This CDR3 region has 16 residues. The V segment lost 3 bases and the J segment 4 bases; nucleotides outside the gene matches: 3. Germline V gives CDR1 MGHRA, CDR2 YSYEKL.

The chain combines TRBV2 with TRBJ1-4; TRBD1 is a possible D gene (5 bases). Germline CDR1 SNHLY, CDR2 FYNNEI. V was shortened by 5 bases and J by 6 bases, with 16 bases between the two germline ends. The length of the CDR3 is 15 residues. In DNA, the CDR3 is TGTGCCAGCAGTCAAGGCAGGGTGGGACATGAAAAACTGTTTTTT. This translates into CASSQGRVGHEKLFF.

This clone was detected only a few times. This chain's CDR3 is CASSLGPNYNEQFF. DNA of the CDR3: TGTGCCAGCAGCTTAGGTCCCAATTACAATGAGCAGTTCTTC. The rearrangement uses TRBV11-2 and TRBJ2-1; D remains unclear. The CDR3 is 14 amino acids. Germline V gene data show CDR1 as SGHAT and CDR2 as FQNNGV. Trimming shortened V by 1 base and J by 4 bases, and 8 bases separated the two germline ends.

CDR3 amino acids: CASSALAGTNGYNEQFF. The CDR3 coding sequence is TGTGCCAGCAGCGCGTTGGCCGGGACAAACGGGTACAATGAGCAGTTCTTC. The chain carries TRBV9 and TRBJ2-1; possible D gene TRBD1, 6 bases. V was trimmed by 3 bases and J by 4 bases, leaving 20 bases between them. Germline CDR1 reads SGDLS; CDR2 reads YYNGEE. The CDR3 covers 17 residues.

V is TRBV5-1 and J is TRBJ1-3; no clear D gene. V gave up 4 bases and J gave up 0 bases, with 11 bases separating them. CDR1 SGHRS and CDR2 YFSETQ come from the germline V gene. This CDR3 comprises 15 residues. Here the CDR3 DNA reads TGCGCCAGCAGCCACGGGCTGGCCTCTGGAAACACCATATATTTT. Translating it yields CASSHGLASGNTIYF.

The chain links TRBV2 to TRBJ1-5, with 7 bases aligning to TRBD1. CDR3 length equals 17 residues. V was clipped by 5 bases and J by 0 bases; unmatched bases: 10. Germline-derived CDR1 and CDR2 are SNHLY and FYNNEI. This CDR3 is CASSPRDSRYSNQPQHF. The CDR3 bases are TGTGCCAGCAGTCCTAGGGACAGCCGTTATAGCAATCAGCCCCAGCATTTT.

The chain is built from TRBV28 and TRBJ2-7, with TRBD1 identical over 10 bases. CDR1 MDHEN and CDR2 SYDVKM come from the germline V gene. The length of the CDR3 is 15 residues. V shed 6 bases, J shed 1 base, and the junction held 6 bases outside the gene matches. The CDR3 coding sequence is TGTGCCAGCAGGAGACAGGGGGCGGGTTCCTACGAGCAGTACTTC. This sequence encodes CASRRQGAGSYEQYF.

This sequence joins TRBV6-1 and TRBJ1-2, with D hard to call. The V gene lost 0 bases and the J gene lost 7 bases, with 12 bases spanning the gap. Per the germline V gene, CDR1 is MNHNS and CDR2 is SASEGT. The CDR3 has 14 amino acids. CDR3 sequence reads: CASSEALGGSGYTF. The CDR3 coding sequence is TGTGCCAGCAGTGAAGCGCTAGGCGGTTCTGGCTACACCTTC.

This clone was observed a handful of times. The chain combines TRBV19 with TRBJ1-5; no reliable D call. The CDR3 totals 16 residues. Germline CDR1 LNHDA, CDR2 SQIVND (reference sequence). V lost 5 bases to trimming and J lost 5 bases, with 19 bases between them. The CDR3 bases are TGTGCCAGTAGTCCCCCCTTAGGGCAAGGCTATCAGCCCCAGCATTTT. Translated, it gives CASSPPLGQGYQPQHF.

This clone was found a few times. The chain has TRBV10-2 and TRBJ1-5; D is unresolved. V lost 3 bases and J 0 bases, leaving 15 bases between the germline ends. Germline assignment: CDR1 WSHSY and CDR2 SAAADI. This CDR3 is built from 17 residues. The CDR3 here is CASSDPAHTYSNQPQHF. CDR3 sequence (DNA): TGCGCCAGCAGTGACCCCGCGCATACATATAGCAATCAGCCCCAGCATTTT.

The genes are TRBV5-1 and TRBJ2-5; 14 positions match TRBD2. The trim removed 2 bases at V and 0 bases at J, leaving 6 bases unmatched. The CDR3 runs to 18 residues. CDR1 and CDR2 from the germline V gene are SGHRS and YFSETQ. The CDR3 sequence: CASSFRLAGGKYQETQYF. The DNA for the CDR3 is TGCGCCAGCAGCTTCCGACTAGCGGGAGGGAAGTACCAAGAGACCCAGTACTTC. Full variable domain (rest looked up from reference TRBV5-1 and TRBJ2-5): KAGVTQTPRYLIKTRGQQVTLSCSPISGHRSVSWYQQTPGQGLQFLFEYFSETQRNKGNFPGRFSGRQFSNSRSEMNVSTLELGDSALYLCASSFRLAGGKYQETQYFGPGTRLLVL.